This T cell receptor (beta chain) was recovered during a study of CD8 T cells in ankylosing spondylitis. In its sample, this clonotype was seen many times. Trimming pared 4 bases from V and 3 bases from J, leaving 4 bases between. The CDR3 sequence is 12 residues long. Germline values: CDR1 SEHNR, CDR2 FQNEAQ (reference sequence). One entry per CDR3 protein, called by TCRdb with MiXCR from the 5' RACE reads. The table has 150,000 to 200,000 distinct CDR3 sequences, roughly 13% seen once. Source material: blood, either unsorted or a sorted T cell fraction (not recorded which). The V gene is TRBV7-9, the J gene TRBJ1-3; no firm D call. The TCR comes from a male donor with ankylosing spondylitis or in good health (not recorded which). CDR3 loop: CASSYSGNTIYF. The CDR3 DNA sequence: TGTGCCAGCAGCTATAGTGGAAACACCATATATTTT.